This T cell receptor (beta chain) was sequenced for a study of identical twins. CDR3 length: 15 amino acids. Germline V lookup: CDR1 SEHNR, CDR2 FQNEAQ (reference sequence). With 4 bases removed from V and 3 bases from J, the gap between germline ends came to 13 bases. TCRdb re-derived calls from the 5' RACE reads in MiXCR, one entry per CDR3 protein. The profile shows about 810,000 distinct CDR3 sequences, 9% to 15% of them singletons. Whole-study findings and limits: Zero-insertion findings could be partly confounded by invariant cells (MAIT and iNKT cells). Modeled out-of-frame TCR alpha sharing in monozygotic twins fell below observed levels.

There are a few counts of this clonotype. Its antigen remains unidentified. In addition, the sample was reused for a study of yellow fever vaccine responses in identical twins. That source reports: Reportedly, twins' vaccine T cell responses looked partly convergent and partly personalized.

Sequencing was done on a sample of PBMCs. This clonotype was sampled from a woman in her late teens or twenties in good health. The J gene is TRBJ2-1, the V gene TRBV7-9; perhaps TRBD2 as D (6 bases). DNA for the CDR3: TGTGCCAGCAGCTCCACCTTAGCGGTCTACAATGAGCAGTTCTTC. Translated, it gives CASSSTLAVYNEQFF.